Included here is one TCR beta chain sequence, with context. Trimming left V 5 bases short and J 5 bases short, with 12 bases between. The CDR3 spans 13 residues. TCRdb keeps only in-frame clones here, not all; method: immunoSEQ multiplex PCR. The sample records about 170,000 clones, roughly 80% being singletons. This sample is part of a study of blood T cell repertoires in COVID-19. Study as a whole: From T cells, B-cell-depleted T cells, or PBMCs came the material, which was cDNA or gDNA.

The sequence was collected from a woman aged 50 to 60 who had recovered from COVID-19. The J gene is TRBJ2-5, the V gene TRBV12-3 or TRBV12-4; D not resolved. The sample taken for sequencing was PBMCs or T cells enriched from blood (not recorded which). The CDR3 here is CASSHNPGETQYF. DNA of the CDR3: TGTGCCAGCAGTCATAACCCCGGGGAGACCCAGTACTTC.